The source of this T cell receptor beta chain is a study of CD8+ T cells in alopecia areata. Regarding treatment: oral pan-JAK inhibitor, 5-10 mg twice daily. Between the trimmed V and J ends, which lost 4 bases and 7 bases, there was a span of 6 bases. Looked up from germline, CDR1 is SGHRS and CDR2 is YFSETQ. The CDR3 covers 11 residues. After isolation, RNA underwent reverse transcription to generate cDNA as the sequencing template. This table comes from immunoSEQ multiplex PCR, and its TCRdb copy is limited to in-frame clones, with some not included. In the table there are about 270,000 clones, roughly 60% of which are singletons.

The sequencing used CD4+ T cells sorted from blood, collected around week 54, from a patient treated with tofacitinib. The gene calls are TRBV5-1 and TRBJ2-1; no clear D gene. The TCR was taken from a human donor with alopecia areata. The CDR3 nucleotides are TGCGCCAGCAGCGCTGGGAATGAGCAGTTCTTC. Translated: CASSAGNEQFF.